This TCR beta chain was retrieved from a study of technical replicates of blood from a handful of donors. The CDR3 consists of 13 residues. Germline assignment: CDR1 SGHRS and CDR2 YFSETQ. V dropped 1 base and J dropped 7 bases, with 11 bases sitting between them. Measured with immunoSEQ multiplex PCR; TCRdb has only the in-frame clones, and not every one. The top ten clones hold approximately 5.4% of a sample with 45,000 to 60,000 clones, more than 70% of them seen once. The sample consisted of PBMCs. The V and J genes are TRBV5-1 and TRBJ1-2; the D gene is possibly TRBD1 (6 bases). The sequence derives from a human donor in good health. Some clones in this sample may be carry-over from other donors' samples. The CDR3 is CASSLSGAGGYTF. The CDR3, as DNA: TGCGCCAGCAGCTTGTCAGGGGCTGGTGGCTACACCTTC. Complete variable domain (other parts from reference TRBV5-1 and TRBJ1-2): KAGVTQTPRYLIKTRGQQVTLSCSPISGHRSVSWYQQTPGQGLQFLFEYFSETQRNKGNFPGRFSGRQFSNSRSEMNVSTLELGDSALYLCASSLSGAGGYTFGSGTRLTVV.